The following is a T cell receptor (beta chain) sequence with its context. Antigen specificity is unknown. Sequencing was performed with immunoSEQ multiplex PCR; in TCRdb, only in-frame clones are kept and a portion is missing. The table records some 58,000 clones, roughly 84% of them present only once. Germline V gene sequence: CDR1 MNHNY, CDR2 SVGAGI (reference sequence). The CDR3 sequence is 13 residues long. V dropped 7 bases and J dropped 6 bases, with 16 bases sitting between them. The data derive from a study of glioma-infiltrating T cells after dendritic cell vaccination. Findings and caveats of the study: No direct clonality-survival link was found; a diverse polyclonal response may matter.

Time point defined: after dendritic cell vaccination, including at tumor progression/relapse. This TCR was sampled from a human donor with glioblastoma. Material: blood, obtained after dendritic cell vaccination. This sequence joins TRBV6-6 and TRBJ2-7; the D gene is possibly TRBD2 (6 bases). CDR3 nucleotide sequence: TGTGCCAGCACGCCGGAGGGTATTGCCGAGCAGTACTTC. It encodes CASTPEGIAEQYF.